Below are 20 T cell receptor beta chains sequenced from a single sample in a study of T cell responses to AZD1222 COVID-19 vaccine. Sequenced by immunoSEQ multiplex PCR; TCRdb stores in-frame clones only, minus some. Here the sample spans 100,000 to 120,000 clones, roughly 93% being singletons. The sample in question was peripheral blood, obtained 28 days after the second AZD1222 dose. These receptors all come from an adult who received the AZD1222 COVID-19 vaccine.

The V call is TRBV7-8, the J call TRBJ2-2; D is unclear. Germline V gives CDR1 SGHVS, CDR2 FQNEAQ. This CDR3 region has 13 residues. V was trimmed by 2 bases and J by 3 bases, leaving 4 bases between them. The CDR3 coding sequence is TGTGCCAGCAGCTTACCCGACACCGGGGAGCTGTTTTTT. Residues: CASSLPDTGELFF.

V is TRBV27 and J is TRBJ2-7; the D gene is possibly TRBD1 (6 bases). CDR3 length: 15 amino acids. V lost 5 bases and J 2 bases, leaving 16 bases between the germline ends. Germline V gives CDR1 MNHEY, CDR2 SMNVEV (reference sequence). The CDR3 reads CASSPEFRGPYEQYF. In DNA, the CDR3 is TGTGCCAGCAGTCCAGAATTCAGGGGCCCCTACGAGCAGTACTTC.

The chain is built from TRBV7-9 and TRBJ1-1, with unresolved D. CDR1 is SEHNR and CDR2 is FQNEAQ in the germline V gene (reference sequence). The V end lost 5 bases, the J end lost 4 bases, and 20 bases lay between the germline ends. This CDR3 is 16 amino acids long. This CDR3 is CASSPSLGLLVTEAFF. The DNA of the CDR3 is TGTGCCAGCAGCCCTAGTCTGGGGTTGTTGGTCACTGAAGCTTTCTTT.

CDR3 amino acids: CASSLLTGQGEDFF. The CDR3 nucleotides read TGTGCCAGCAGTTTATTAACGGGACAGGGAGAGGATTTCTTT. The chain has TRBV27 and TRBJ1-1, with 9 bases identical to TRBD1. The CDR3 extends over 14 amino acids. Germline CDR1 and CDR2: MNHEY and SMNVEV (reference sequence). V lost 1 base, J lost 13 bases, and 10 bases stayed unmatched.

The chain uses TRBV2 and TRBJ2-2; D perhaps matches TRBD1 (6 bases). V lost 4 bases, J lost 3 bases, and 12 bases lay in between. The CDR3 sequence is 15 residues long. Germline CDR1 SNHLY, CDR2 FYNNEI. The CDR3 DNA follows: TGTGCCAGCAGTGTCAACAGGGCTGACACCGGGGAGCTGTTTTTT. It translates to CASSVNRADTGELFF.

The rearrangement joins TRBV6-5 to TRBJ1-4, with D unclear. Germline V CDR1 and CDR2: MNHEY, SVGAGI. The V gene lost 6 bases and the J gene lost 6 bases, with 11 bases spanning the gap. This CDR3 has 13 amino acids. The CDR3: CASSLGGYEKLFF. The CDR3 DNA reads TGTGCCAGCAGCTTGGGAGGCTATGAAAAACTGTTTTTT.

This rearrangement joins TRBV18 to TRBJ1-1; D remains unclear. CDR1 and CDR2 from the germline V gene are KGHSH and LQKENI. The CDR3 extends over 12 amino acids. The V end was cut by 3 bases, the J end by 12 bases, with 14 bases between. The CDR3 sequence: CASSPPESLPFF. CDR3 in DNA: TGTGCCAGCTCACCCCCCGAGTCTTTGCCTTTCTTT.

The rearrangement links TRBV20-1 to TRBJ2-5, with D unresolved. V shed 3 bases and J shed 5 bases, with 7 bases lying between them. Germline V gene sequence: CDR1 DFQATT, CDR2 SNEGSKA (reference sequence). The CDR3 is 11 amino acids. CDR3 in amino acids: CSARLLETQYF. As DNA, the CDR3 is TGCAGTGCTAGGTTGCTGGAGACCCAGTACTTC.

The V call is TRBV7-9, the J call TRBJ2-1, with TRBD1 matching 8 bases. The V and J ends lost 4 bases and 3 bases, in that order; junction bases with no gene match: 8. Germline lookup yields CDR1 SEHNR and CDR2 FQNEAQ (reference sequence). This CDR3 region has 16 residues. The DNA for the CDR3 is TGTGCCAGCAGCTCCGACCGGGACAGGCTCTACAATGAGCAGTTCTTC. This translates into CASSSDRDRLYNEQFF.

The rearrangement uses TRBV2 and TRBJ1-6; D unresolved. This CDR3 has 12 amino acids. The V gene lost 8 bases and the J gene lost 6 bases, with 8 bases spanning the gap. The germline V gene encodes CDR1 SNHLY and CDR2 FYNNEI. The CDR3 DNA sequence: TGTGCCAGCGAGGGCCTTAATTCACCCCTCCACTTT. It codes for CASEGLNSPLHF.

This clone has only one observation. The V gene is TRBV6-2 or TRBV6-3, the J gene TRBJ1-1, with 7 bases lining up with TRBD1. The CDR3 covers 12 residues. After removal of 0 bases from V and 11 bases from J, the junction contained 3 bases not matched to a gene. Germline V CDR1 and CDR2: MNHEY, SVGEGT. In DNA, the CDR3 is TGTGCCAGCAGTTACTCGACAGGGTCGGCTTTCTTT. Its protein product is CASSYSTGSAFF.

The rearrangement uses TRBV19 and TRBJ1-3; no clear D. V was clipped by 3 bases and J by 0 bases, with 9 bases between them. This CDR3 region has 15 residues. Germline assignment: CDR1 LNHDA and CDR2 SQIVND (reference sequence). CDR3 in DNA: TGTGCCAGTAGTATGGGAGGTACCTCTGGAAACACCATATATTTT. Its protein product is CASSMGGTSGNTIYF.

V gene TRBV11-2 combines with J gene TRBJ2-3; 9 bases line up with TRBD2. The germline CDR1 and CDR2 sequences are SGHAT and FQNNGV. The CDR3 is 15 amino acids. J was trimmed by 2 bases and V by 4 bases; bases with no gene match: 4. The CDR3 DNA sequence: TGTGCCAGCAGCTCGACTAGCGGCGACACAGATACGCAGTATTTT. The encoded protein is CASSSTSGDTDTQYF.

In this sample, this clone turned up once. V usage is TRBV5-1 and J usage is TRBJ2-2; D is unclear. The V gene's germline CDR1 is SGHRS and CDR2 YFSETQ. This CDR3 region has 15 residues. V was shortened by 0 bases and J by 1 base, with 7 bases between the two germline ends. Here the CDR3 DNA reads TGCGCCAGCAGCTTGGGGCAAGAGAACACCGGGGAGCTGTTTTTT. Protein product: CASSLGQENTGELFF.

The chain uses TRBV7-2 and TRBJ2-1, with TRBD2 identical over 10 bases. This CDR3 is built from 13 residues. V lost 5 bases to trimming and J lost 10 bases; unmatched junction nucleotides: 5. CDR1 and CDR2 (germline): SGHTA, FQGNSA. Written as DNA, the CDR3 is TGTGCCAGCAGCCGCGGGACTAGCGAGGAGCAGTTCTTC. Protein product: CASSRGTSEEQFF.

The J gene is TRBJ1-1, the V gene TRBV19; possible D gene TRBD1, 6 bases. Germline V CDR1 and CDR2: LNHDA, SQIVND (reference sequence). V shed 6 bases and J shed 3 bases, with 14 bases lying between them. This CDR3 is 14 amino acids long. CDR3 in amino acids: CASSVTGLDTEAFF. The DNA for the CDR3 is TGTGCCAGTAGCGTAACAGGGCTGGACACTGAAGCTTTCTTT. The full variable domain, completed using reference TRBV19 and TRBJ1-1, is DGGITQSPKYLFRKEGQNVTLSCEQNLNHDAMYWYRQDPGQGLRLIYYSQIVNDFQKGDIAEGYSVSREKKESFPLTVTSAQKNPTAFYLCASSVTGLDTEAFFGQGTRLTVV.

The chain is built from TRBV11-2 and TRBJ1-2, with 9 positions matching TRBD1. CDR1 SGHAT and CDR2 FQNNGV come from the germline V gene. The CDR3 contains 16 residues. The junction had 8 bases not matched to a gene; V was cut back by 5 bases and J by 1 base. The CDR3 loop is CASSKMRDRDNYGYTF. The CDR3 DNA is TGTGCCAGCAGCAAGATGCGGGACAGGGATAACTATGGCTACACCTTC.

The rearrangement links TRBV5-1 to TRBJ1-5, with D unresolved. Germline CDR1 SGHRS, CDR2 YFSETQ. Deletions cut 4 bases from V and 3 bases from J, with 11 bases between. The CDR3 sequence is 14 residues long. CDR3: CASSLSGPNQPQHF. In nucleotides, the CDR3 is TGCGCCAGCAGCCTCTCTGGCCCCAATCAGCCCCAGCATTTT.

V usage is TRBV7-9 and J usage is TRBJ1-1; the D gene is possibly TRBD1 (6 bases). V dropped 8 bases and J dropped 0 bases, with 10 bases sitting between them. The germline CDR1 and CDR2 sequences are SEHNR and FQNEAQ (reference sequence). This CDR3 region has 13 residues. The chain's CDR3 is CASADSMNTEAFF. The CDR3 DNA reads as TGTGCCAGCGCGGACAGCATGAACACTGAAGCTTTCTTT.

The chain recombines TRBV9 with TRBJ2-6, with D tentatively TRBD1 or TRBD2 (7 bases each). Germline lookup yields CDR1 SGDLS and CDR2 YYNGEE. Trimming shortened V by 3 bases and J by 2 bases, and 21 bases separated the two germline ends. The CDR3 has 19 amino acids. DNA for the CDR3: TGTGCCAGCAGCGCCACCACCTGGGGAGGGACAGCTGGGGCCAACGTCCTGACTTTC. Protein sequence: CASSATTWGGTAGANVLTF.